This T cell receptor (beta chain) was found in a study of radiotherapy plus CTLA-4 blockade in lung cancer. Whole-study context: Patients showed objective responses in 15% to 20% of cases and disease control in 30% to 40%.

Profiling relied on immunoSEQ multiplex PCR, and the TCRdb table lists in-frame clones only, not all of them. The data show tens of thousands of clones, roughly 79% seen once. Findings and caveats of the study: How blood T cell clones changed early, along with interferon-beta, reportedly forecast response best. Expansion of tumor-derived TCR clones was observed in blood after radiotherapy plus ipilimumab.

Enrolled patients, whose metastatic non-small-cell lung cancer was chemo-refractory, received focal radiation plus CTLA-4 blockade with ipilimumab. Comment on this clone: Its antigen remains unknown.

V lost 9 bases and J lost 5, with 5 bases in between. Looked up from germline, CDR1 is MNHNS and CDR2 is SASEGT. There are 11 residues in the CDR3. The V call is TRBV6-1, the J call TRBJ1-6; D remains ambiguous. The sequencing here drew on peripheral blood, taken from a patient treated with radiotherapy plus ipilimumab. This receptor was obtained from a human donor with non-small cell lung cancer who had a partial response to radiotherapy plus ipilimumab. Some clones in this sample may be carry-over from other donors' samples. CDR3 nucleotides: TGTGCCAGGGGAGATAATTCACCCCTCCACTTT. It specifies CARGDNSPLHF.